One sample yielded the 2 T cell receptor beta chains listed below, sequenced in a study of human T cells and chemical hapten exposure. Time point here: patch test 2, 6 weeks after DPC sensitization. Treatment given: therapeutic diphenylcyclopropenone sensitization with weekly scalp DPC. TCRdb itself ran the RACE reads through MiXCR, one entry per CDR3 protein. This repertoire shows approximately 40,000 distinct CDR3 sequences, around 3.2% found once; its top ten account for about 6.2%. The specimen comprised whole blood, sampled in connection with sensitization to the hapten diphenylcyclopropenone (DPC). The receptors stem from a man aged 35-49 years with alopecia areata. Some clones in this sample may be carry-over from other donors' samples.

This clonotype was observed a handful of times. This chain connects TRBV4-3 to TRBJ2-7; tentative D call: TRBD2 (6 bases). Germline V lookup: CDR1 LGHNA, CDR2 YSLEER. Trimming shortened V by 3 bases and J by 0 bases, and 6 bases separated the two germline ends. The CDR3 is made up of 13 amino acids. CDR3 sequence (DNA): TGCGCCAGCAGCCACGGGGGCTCCTACGAGCAGTACTTC. Its protein product is CASSHGGSYEQYF.

The sample holds a few counts of this clonotype. The V call is TRBV5-6, the J call TRBJ2-5; D is perhaps TRBD1 (6 bases). Germline lookup yields CDR1 SGHDT and CDR2 YYEEEE. This CDR3 region has 15 residues. With 2 bases removed from V and 5 bases from J, the gap between germline ends came to 16 bases. CDR3 region: CASSLATGLLETQYF. In DNA form, the CDR3 reads TGTGCCAGCAGCTTAGCTACAGGGCTATTGGAGACCCAGTACTTC.